Each of the 27 T cell receptor beta chains below was sequenced from the same sample in a study of cytomegalovirus exposure and HLA in healthy donors. Produced via immunoSEQ multiplex PCR; TCRdb's table is partial and in-frame only. Among roughly 57,000 clones, around 93% were seen once, and the ten largest hold more than 1.5%. The sequencing input was PBMCs. Every receptor here comes from a woman aged 18-29 years in good health and CMV-seropositive.

The J gene is TRBJ2-3, the V gene TRBV10-1, with 10 bases matching TRBD1. The V and J ends lost 2 bases and 4 bases, in that order; junction bases with no gene match: 0. The CDR3 runs 14 residues. Germline V gene lookup returns CDR1 WNHNN and CDR2 SYGVQD (reference sequence). The CDR3 region is CASSEGQGADTQYF. The CDR3 DNA reads as TGCGCCAGCAGTGAGGGACAGGGGGCAGATACGCAGTATTTT.

The chain joins TRBV27 to TRBJ1-5; TRBD1 is a possible D gene (6 bases). Germline V gives CDR1 MNHEY, CDR2 SMNVEV (reference sequence). Trimming stripped 3 bases from V and 6 bases from J, with 15 bases between. The CDR3 consists of 15 residues. The CDR3 sequence: CASSLGRGRGQPQHF. CDR3 sequence (DNA): TGTGCCAGCAGTTTGGGCAGGGGTAGGGGTCAGCCCCAGCATTTT.

The chain uses TRBV19 and TRBJ1-6; 10 bases agree with TRBD1. The CDR3 length is 15 residues. V was pared by 4 bases and J by 14 bases, with 11 bases of the junction left unmatched. From germline, CDR1 is LNHDA and CDR2 SQIVND (reference sequence). The CDR3 DNA reads TGTGCCAGTAGTACCCGGGACAGGGGTATTGTGGCCCTCCACTTT. Translating it yields CASSTRDRGIVALHF. Together with reference TRBV19 and TRBJ1-6, the CDR3 gives the full variable domain: DGGITQSPKYLFRKEGQNVTLSCEQNLNHDAMYWYRQDPGQGLRLIYYSQIVNDFQKGDIAEGYSVSREKKESFPLTVTSAQKNPTAFYLCASSTRDRGIVALHFGNGTRLTVT.

The chain has TRBV19 and TRBJ2-3; 8 bases fit TRBD1. J was trimmed by 1 base and V by 4 bases; bases with no gene match: 10. CDR3 length equals 17 residues. From germline, CDR1 is LNHDA and CDR2 SQIVND (reference sequence). CDR3 sequence: CASSRGTGQSGTDTQYF. Here the CDR3 DNA reads TGTGCCAGTAGTAGGGGGACAGGTCAATCGGGCACAGATACGCAGTATTTT.

This clone was detected only a few times. The chain employs TRBV10-3 and TRBJ2-1, with D perhaps matching TRBD1 (6 bases). V lost 3 bases and J lost 4, with 7 bases in between. Germline CDR1 is ENHRY and CDR2 is SYGVKD. The CDR3 is 13 amino acids. CDR3 protein: CAISDRGYNEQFF. The CDR3, as DNA: TGTGCCATCAGTGACAGGGGTTACAATGAGCAGTTCTTC.

The chain recombines TRBV27 with TRBJ1-2, with 10 bases that match TRBD1. CDR1 and CDR2 (germline): MNHEY, SMNVEV (reference sequence). The CDR3 contains 16 residues. With 6 bases clipped from V and 2 bases from J, the junction kept 9 bases outside the gene matches. CDR3 in amino acids: CASRPFPGQGNYGYTF. The CDR3 bases are TGTGCCAGCAGACCCTTCCCGGGACAGGGGAACTATGGCTACACCTTC.

This clone was recorded once. The chain recombines TRBV6-6 with TRBJ1-5; D call uncertain. The CDR3 spans 13 residues. V was pared by 7 bases and J by 5 bases, with 12 bases between. Germline V lookup: CDR1 MNHNY, CDR2 SVGAGI (reference sequence). The CDR3 here is CASTNRPDQPQHF. DNA of the CDR3: TGTGCCAGCACCAACCGCCCAGATCAGCCCCAGCATTTT.

V and J are TRBV4-1 and TRBJ2-1; D is undetermined. Germline CDR1 and CDR2: MGHRA and YSYEKL. Trimming removed 0 bases from V and 10 bases from J, with 13 bases in between. There are 14 residues in the CDR3. DNA of the CDR3: TGCGCCAGCAGCCAAGATTCCGTGGGCAGGGAGCAGTTCTTC. This gives the protein CASSQDSVGREQFF.

By share of the sample, this clone is medium-sized (0.01 to 0.1%). Other DNA sequences in the same sample also yield this CDR3. The V gene is TRBV5-1, the J gene TRBJ2-1; the D gene is possibly TRBD1 (5 bases). Germline loops: CDR1 SGHRS, CDR2 YFSETQ. Between the trimmed V and J ends, which lost 0 bases and 5 bases, there was a span of 12 bases. This CDR3 has 15 amino acids. CDR3 in amino acids: CASSLGQGEHNEQFF. The CDR3 DNA reads as TGCGCCAGCAGCTTGGGGCAGGGTGAACACAATGAGCAGTTCTTC.

The chain has TRBV27 and TRBJ2-3; 7 bases agree with TRBD1. The CDR3 runs 13 residues. CDR1 MNHEY and CDR2 SMNVEV come from the germline V gene (reference sequence). J lost 6 bases, V lost 5 bases, and 5 bases had no gene match. CDR3 region: CASSKGTADTQYF. The CDR3 DNA reads TGTGCCAGCAGTAAAGGGACAGCCGATACGCAGTATTTT.

The genes are TRBV4-2 and TRBJ2-1; maybe TRBD2 (6 bases). Germline V gene sequence: CDR1 LGHNA, CDR2 YNFKEQ. The CDR3 covers 16 residues. Trimming shortened V by 4 bases and J by 1 base, and 14 bases separated the two germline ends. CDR3 loop: CASSRKGTSSYNEQFF. DNA of the CDR3: TGTGCCAGCAGCCGCAAAGGGACTTCTTCCTACAATGAGCAGTTCTTC.

The chain links TRBV21-1 to TRBJ2-7; the D call in the table, TRBD1, was not verified against the DNA. TRBV21-1 is recorded as a pseudogene. The CDR3 length is 10 residues. In DNA form, the CDR3 reads TGTGCCAGCAGCAACAGGGAGCAGTACTTC. This gives the protein CASSNREQYF.

CDR3 DNA: TGTGCCTGGAGTGCCACAGGGATTACTAACTATGGCTACACCTTC. It translates to CAWSATGITNYGYTF. The V call is TRBV30, the J call TRBJ1-2; tentatively, D is TRBD1 (6 bases). The CDR3 covers 15 residues. Trimming removed 1 base from V and 0 bases from J, with 12 bases in between. Germline CDR1 GTSNPN, CDR2 SVGIG (reference sequence).

This chain links TRBV28 with TRBJ2-5, with 12 bases matching TRBD2. This CDR3 contains 14 residues. Germline loops: CDR1 MDHEN, CDR2 SYDVKM. The J segment lost 6 bases and the V segment lost 5 bases, leaving 4 bases of the junction unmatched. CDR3 in DNA: TGTGCCAGCAGTGGACTAGCGGGGTCAAAGACCCAGTACTTC. This encodes CASSGLAGSKTQYF.

V usage is TRBV19 and J usage is TRBJ2-7; no definite D call. The length of the CDR3 is 13 residues. V lost 1 base to trimming and J lost 3 bases, with 7 bases between them. Looked up from germline, CDR1 is LNHDA and CDR2 is SQIVND (reference sequence). The CDR3 nucleotides are TGTGCCAGTAGTATAGGGGCCTTCTACGAGCAGTACTTC. Translated: CASSIGAFYEQYF.

About this clone itself: The same CDR3 also results from other DNA sequences found in this sample. The chain recombines TRBV9 with TRBJ2-3, with 11 bases aligning to TRBD2. The CDR3 extends over 15 amino acids. The V and J ends lost 2 bases and 1 base, in that order; junction bases with no gene match: 0. In germline, CDR1 is SGDLS, CDR2 YYNGEE. The CDR3 region is CASSVSGGGTDTQYF. The CDR3 DNA reads as TGTGCCAGCAGCGTTAGCGGGGGGGGCACAGATACGCAGTATTTT.

The chain carries TRBV19 and TRBJ2-7; D is perhaps TRBD2 (6 bases). The CDR3 has 15 residues. Germline lookup yields CDR1 LNHDA and CDR2 SQIVND (reference sequence). Trimming pared 4 bases from V and 3 bases from J, leaving 16 bases between. As DNA, the CDR3 is TGTGCCAGTAGTAGCAACGGGGGATCAGGCTACGAGCAGTACTTC. Translating gives CASSSNGGSGYEQYF.

J is TRBJ1-4 and V is TRBV29-1; 7 bases fit TRBD1. J gave up 0 bases and V 5 bases, and 3 bases lay outside the gene matches. There are 14 residues in the CDR3. Germline CDR1 SQVTM, CDR2 ANQGSEA. CDR3: CSVRGRATNEKLFF. CDR3 bases: TGCAGCGTTAGGGGGCGGGCAACTAATGAAAAACTGTTTTTT.

This chain connects TRBV29-1 to TRBJ1-2; possible D gene TRBD1, 5 bases. The CDR3 is 12 residues long. V lost 4 bases and J 8 bases, leaving 14 bases between the germline ends. Germline V CDR1 and CDR2: SQVTM, ANQGSEA. For the CDR3, the DNA is TGCAGCGTTGGCGCCGGGGCGGGGGGCTACACCTTC. Amino acids: CSVGAGAGGYTF.

The chain carries TRBV10-3 and TRBJ2-1; tentative D call: TRBD2 (7 bases). V was cut by 4 bases and J by 6 bases, with 16 bases left in between. The CDR3 sequence is 15 residues long. Germline CDR1 ENHRY, CDR2 SYGVKD. Written as DNA, the CDR3 is TGTGCCATCAGTGGCGGGGGCGGAGTTGGCAATGAGCAGTTCTTC. This gives the protein CAISGGGGVGNEQFF.

The CDR3 spells CASTVARGEQYF. The DNA of the CDR3 is TGTGCCAGCACCGTCGCTAGGGGCGAGCAGTACTTC. The chain links TRBV28 to TRBJ2-7; TRBD1 might be the D (5 bases). This CDR3 region has 12 residues. CDR1 MDHEN and CDR2 SYDVKM come from the germline V gene. The V and J ends lost 7 bases and 6 bases respectively, with 13 bases between them.

The chain carries TRBV10-1 and TRBJ2-2, with 8 positions matching TRBD2. Germline loops: CDR1 WNHNN, CDR2 SYGVQD (reference sequence). The CDR3 has 16 amino acids. Trimming removed 3 bases from V and 2 bases from J; junction bases left unmatched: 5. The CDR3: CASSEAGVINTGELFF. CDR3 DNA: TGCGCCAGCAGTGAAGCGGGGGTTATCAACACCGGGGAGCTGTTTTTT.

The gene calls are TRBV5-1 and TRBJ2-5; no definite D call. Trimming removed 4 bases from V and 2 bases from J, with 3 bases in between. Germline lookup yields CDR1 SGHRS and CDR2 YFSETQ. There are 11 residues in the CDR3. CDR3 region: CASSTQETQYF. The DNA of the CDR3 is TGCGCCAGCAGCACACAAGAGACCCAGTACTTC.

The J gene is TRBJ1-6, the V gene TRBV28, with D uncertain. Trimming removed 6 bases at V and 2 bases at J, with 5 bases between. This CDR3 spans 13 amino acids. Germline CDR1 reads MDHEN; CDR2 reads SYDVKM. CDR3 coding DNA: TGTGCCAGCAGGGGCCCCTATAATTCACCCCTCCACTTT. Amino acid sequence: CASRGPYNSPLHF.

The chain links TRBV11-2 to TRBJ2-1, with 11 bases aligning to TRBD1. The CDR3 totals 16 residues. Germline assignment: CDR1 SGHAT and CDR2 FQNNGV. The J segment lost 8 bases and the V segment lost 3 bases, leaving 9 bases of the junction unmatched. The CDR3 loop reads CASSFLRDRGLHEQFF. The DNA for the CDR3 is TGTGCCAGCAGCTTTCTCCGGGACAGGGGGTTGCATGAGCAGTTCTTC.

The genes are TRBV6-5 and TRBJ1-5; maybe TRBD1 (6 bases). Deletions cut 0 bases from V and 6 bases from J, with 6 bases between. The CDR3 spans 13 residues. The germline gives CDR1 MNHEY, CDR2 SVGAGI. CDR3: CASSYSGAQPQHF. The CDR3 DNA sequence: TGTGCCAGCAGTTACTCGGGGGCTCAGCCCCAGCATTTT.

The chain is built from TRBV5-4 and TRBJ1-1, with D possibly matching TRBD1 (5 bases). V was trimmed by 4 bases and J by 11 bases, leaving 18 bases between them. Germline values: CDR1 SGHNT, CDR2 YYREEE (reference sequence). The CDR3 loop spans 13 amino acids. The CDR3 DNA reads as TGTGCCAGCAGCCGGGATGGGGGGAATGGGGCTTTCTTT. It encodes CASSRDGGNGAFF.